One sample yielded the 16 T cell receptor delta chains listed below, sequenced in a study of γδ T cells in repeated Plasmodium falciparum infection. Flow sorting of PBMC yielded separate Vgamma9/Vdelta2+ and Vdelta2-negative gammadelta T cell populations for bulk repertoire analysis. TCRdb reprocessed the multiplex PCR reads through CATT. This sample has around 86,000 delta-chain clones; more than 1.4% occur once, and the top ten carry approximately 10%. Sequenced input: gamma-delta T cells from blood. The receptor set was obtained from a pool of human donors (malaria-infected and uninfected, not separated).

A few counts support this clone. With a much larger clone just one base away, this may be a read error. The same CDR3 arises from other DNA sequences in this sample as well. The CDR3 protein is CAFFAPPMGLLGGMATDKLIF. Written as DNA, the CDR3 is TGTGCCTTTTTTGCCCCACCAATGGGGCTACTGGGGGGAATGGCCACCGATAAACTCATCTTT. The chain couples TRDV3 to TRDJ1; TRDD3 matches 8 bases. This CDR3 is built from 21 residues. Trimming at V came to 2 bases and at J to 1 base, leaving 27 bases not matched to a gene. Germline CDR1 TVYSNPD, CDR2 GDNSRS (reference sequence).

This clone was counted ten times or more. The genes are TRDV1 and TRDJ1, with a weak D call TRDD2 (6 bases). Germline CDR1 TSWWSYY, CDR2 QGS. The V and J ends lost 3 bases and 8 bases respectively, with 19 bases between them. This CDR3 comprises 15 residues. CDR3 nucleotides: TGTGCTCTTGGGGACCCCTACTTCCTTCTTTCGAAACTCATCTTT. This translates into CALGDPYFLLSKLIF.

This clone came up many times. This clone may be a read error of a much larger clone one base away. This specimen includes other DNA sequences encoding the same CDR3. The V call is TRDV1, the J call TRDJ1, with TRDD3 identical over 8 bases. The CDR3 covers 19 residues. In germline, CDR1 is TSWWSYY, CDR2 QGS. Trimming took 0 bases from V and 0 from J; bases not matched to a gene: 12. The CDR3 loop is CALGELNLLGDLYTDKLIF. In DNA form, the CDR3 reads TGTGCTCTTGGGGAACTCAACCTGCTGGGGGACCTGTACACCGATAAACTCATCTTT.

This clone was found many times. V and J are TRDV1 and TRDJ1; 9 positions agree with TRDD2. Germline-derived CDR1 and CDR2 are TSWWSYY and QGS. Losses at the gene ends were 7 bases for V and 1 base for J; bases not matched to a gene: 16. CDR3 size: 18 residues. CDR3 sequence: CALEGPSYVPGVTDKLIF. The CDR3 DNA reads TGTGCTCTTGAAGGGCCTTCCTACGTGCCTGGGGTCACCGATAAACTCATCTTT.

In its sample, this clone was seen a few times. The TCRdb protein, from a much larger clone, departs from this DNA's translation at residue 15, likely by read error; the protein shown derives from the DNA. The V gene is TRDV1, the J gene TRDJ1, with D possibly being TRDD3 (5 bases). Trimming removed 2 bases from V and 4 bases from J, with 29 bases in between. This CDR3 is 20 amino acids long. Germline assignment: CDR1 TSWWSYY and CDR2 QGS. The CDR3 loop reads CALGENSGPSSGVLIDKLIF. CDR3 DNA: TGTGCTCTTGGGGAAAACAGCGGGCCATCCTCGGGGGTCCTCATCGATAAACTCATCTTT.

Ten or more counts support this clone. The TCRdb record carries a much larger clone's protein, which differs from this DNA's translation at residue 12; a read error is the likely cause, and the protein listed here is the DNA translation. The rearrangement links TRDV1 to TRDJ1; tentatively, D is TRDD3 (5 bases). TCRdb leaves out the J gene; it was filled in here by matching the DNA to germline. Per germline, CDR1 TSWWSYY and CDR2 QGS. The CDR3 has 19 amino acids. V was pared by 2 bases and J by 0 bases, with 22 bases between. CDR3 in amino acids: CALGETWGPSGRYTDKLIF. The CDR3 coding sequence is TGTGCTCTTGGGGAAACGTGGGGTCCCTCAGGGAGGTACACCGATAAACTCATCTTT.

This clone has a handful of counts. The TCRdb protein comes from a much larger clone and disagrees with this DNA's translation at residue 10, likely due to a read error; the protein given here is derived from the DNA. Other nucleotide sequences in the sample specify the same CDR3. The chain joins TRDV1 to TRDJ1, with D maybe TRDD2 (5 bases). Per germline, CDR1 TSWWSYY and CDR2 QGS. CDR3 length: 13 amino acids. CDR3 residues: CALGSPFSDRLIF. DNA for the CDR3: TGTGCTCTTGGGTCCCCCTTCTCCGATAGACTCATCTTT.

A word on this clone: TCRdb has a much larger clone's protein, which differs at residue 13 from the translation of this DNA, likely because of a read error; what is shown is the protein translated from the DNA. J is TRDJ3 and V is TRDV2; TRDD3 aligns across 10 bases. Here the J gene came from matching the DNA to germline, since TCRdb omits it. This CDR3 contains 20 residues. The germline V gene has CDR1 GEAIGNYY and CDR2 EKD. The CDR3 here is CACDTSTGGLYSRDTRQMFF. The DNA for the CDR3 is TGTGCCTGTGACACATCTACTGGGGGATTATACTCCCGGGACACCCGACAGATGTTTTTC.

This clone appeared many times. The chain recombines TRDV1 with TRDJ1, with TRDD3 matching 11 bases. Here the J gene came from matching the DNA to germline, since TCRdb omits it. V was clipped by 0 bases and J by 7 bases; unmatched bases: 16. The germline CDR1 and CDR2 sequences are TSWWSYY and QGS. This CDR3 region has 19 residues. As DNA, the CDR3 is TGTGCTCTTGGGGAACTAATAAGTCCATCCTGGGGGATACCCGTTAAACTCATCTTT. Protein: CALGELISPSWGIPVKLIF.

This clone was picked up a small number of times. The mismatch at residue 5 between this DNA's translation and the TCRdb protein of a much larger clone likely reflects a read error; the protein shown is translated from the DNA. The rearrangement uses TRDV2 and TRDJ3, with 10 bases matching TRDD3. TCRdb carries no J gene annotation; the J gene was assigned here by matching the DNA with germline. The V and J ends lost 3 bases and 0 bases, in that order; junction bases with no gene match: 13. Germline V CDR1 and CDR2: GEAIGNYY, EKD. CDR3 length: 21 residues. The CDR3 DNA reads as TGTGCCTGTGACGCGCCCTACTGGGGGATTCCTAACTCCTGGGACACCCGACAGATGTTTTTC. It translates to CACDAPYWGIPNSWDTRQMFF.

This clone was seen ten or more times. The chain joins TRDV1 to TRDJ1; D call uncertain. CDR1 is TSWWSYY, CDR2 QGS, per germline. This CDR3 has 16 residues. With 2 bases removed from V and 0 bases from J, the gap between germline ends came to 13 bases. CDR3 nucleotide sequence: TGTGCTCTTGGGGAAACGAAGGTGGCGAACACCGATAAACTCATCTTT. Translation gives CALGETKVANTDKLIF.

This clone was detected only a few times. TCRdb has a much larger clone's protein, which differs at residue 18 from the translation of this DNA, likely because of a read error; what is shown is the protein translated from the DNA. The V segment is TRDV1, and no J call was made; the D call in the table, TRDD3, was not verified against the DNA. The germline V gene encodes CDR1 TSWWSYY and CDR2 QGS. There are 19 residues in the CDR3. CDR3 protein: CALGCLPSDWGVYTDKLTF. The CDR3 nucleotides read TGTGCTCTTGGGTGCCTGCCTTCTGACTGGGGGGTATACACCGATAAACTCACCTTT.

With respect to this clone: For this DNA, TCRdb reports the protein of a much larger clone, which diverges at residue 3, most likely from a read error; the protein presented here is translated directly from the DNA. The genes are TRDV1 and TRDJ1; 10 nucleotides align to TRDD3. The J gene, not given by TCRdb, was assigned here from a germline match of the nucleotide sequence. This CDR3 is built from 21 residues. The germline V gene has CDR1 TSWWSYY and CDR2 QGS. CDR3 in amino acids: CAPGSLKGLLVGDTGCDKLIF. CDR3 in DNA: TGTGCTCCTGGGTCCCTTAAAGGGCTCCTCGTGGGGGATACTGGTTGCGATAAACTCATCTTT.

This clone was recorded a few times. TCRdb shows a much larger clone's protein in place of this DNA's translation, and the two differ at residue 12, likely through a read error; the protein shown is translated from the DNA. The rearrangement uses TRDV3 and TRDJ1, with D perhaps TRDD2 (5 bases). Germline V gene sequence: CDR1 TVYSNPD, CDR2 GDNSRS (reference sequence). V lost 0 bases and J lost 0, with 32 bases in between. This CDR3 region has 21 residues. In nucleotides, the CDR3 is TGTGCCTTTAGGATGAGAATGGACCGGCCTACGGAGATTCGGTACACCGATAAACTCATCTTT. It is translated as CAFRMRMDRPTEIRYTDKLIF.

This clone was recorded a few times. For this DNA, TCRdb reports the protein of a much larger clone, which diverges at residue 18, most likely from a read error; the protein presented here is translated directly from the DNA. In DNA form, the CDR3 reads TGTGCTCTTGGGAGATCCTTCCCCTCGTACCCGGGGGTGTACACCGATAAACCCATCTTT. This encodes CALGRSFPSYPGVYTDKPIF. For the V gene the call is TRDV1; the J gene has no call; TRDD3 is the table's D call and was not checked against the DNA. CDR1 TSWWSYY and CDR2 QGS come from the germline V gene. The CDR3 loop spans 20 amino acids.

This clone was picked up a small number of times. TCRdb's protein for this DNA is that of a much larger clone and differs from the translation at residue 7, likely a read error; the protein shown is the DNA translation. The rearrangement uses TRDV2 and TRDJ1; TRDD3 matches 11 bases. TCRdb is silent on the J gene; assignment here came from matching the DNA to germline. CDR1 GEAIGNYY and CDR2 EKD come from the germline V gene. There are 19 residues in the CDR3. V shed 4 bases and J 0 bases; nucleotides not matched to a gene: 15. In nucleotides, the CDR3 is TGTGCCTGTGATCCCCTTTCTGGGGGATACTCAGAGTACACCGATAAACTCATCTTT. It specifies CACDPLSGGYSEYTDKLIF.